This is a list of T cell receptor beta chains from one sample in a study of control samples from healthy donors and cancer patients. Assay used: immunoSEQ multiplex PCR; TCRdb lists only in-frame clones, some missing. The data show some 130,000 clones, with over 85% seen just once and 3.5% to 4% held by the top ten. The sequenced material came from blood. The receptor set was obtained from a man aged 25 to 40 in good health. Each CDR3 is given with its conserved first and last residue.

J | V | CDR3
TRBJ1-2 | TRBV9 | CASSVGSYGYTF
TRBJ2-3 | TRBV30 | CAWGLDTQYF
TRBJ1-6 | TRBV4-1 | CASRDRGERPDSPLHF
TRBJ1-2 | TRBV7-8 | CASSFGQGNYGYTF
TRBJ2-5 | TRBV7-7 | CASSPGTSGGAGETQYF
TRBJ2-7 | TRBV6-1 | CASSETSGGLWEQYF
TRBJ2-5 | TRBV28 | CASSLSLLAGGQETQYF
TRBJ1-1 | TRBV11-2 | CASSLAAGGRTEAFF
TRBJ1-6 | TRBV5-4 | CASSLTDRAGSPLHF
TRBJ1-4 | TRBV2 | CARRDGVAEKLFF
TRBJ2-1 | TRBV5-8 | CASSFVGTSGGIEQFF
TRBJ1-1 | TRBV6-5 | CASRPTGLNTEAFF
TRBJ1-1 | TRBV29-1 | CSVVTGANTEAFF
TRBJ1-4 | TRBV30 | CAWNTGTNEKLFF
TRBJ2-3 | TRBV3-1/TRBV3-2 | CASSQDLGAGVGTQYF
TRBJ2-2 | TRBV2 | CASNPGAPGELFF
TRBJ2-3 | TRBV7-3 | CASSPLGRASTDTQYF
TRBJ2-3 | TRBV11-2 | CASSLASSGSPGWGNTQYF
TRBJ2-3 | TRBV6-5 | CASSTPSGGTDTQYF
TRBJ2-7 | TRBV10-2 | CASQRPGGGIYEQYF